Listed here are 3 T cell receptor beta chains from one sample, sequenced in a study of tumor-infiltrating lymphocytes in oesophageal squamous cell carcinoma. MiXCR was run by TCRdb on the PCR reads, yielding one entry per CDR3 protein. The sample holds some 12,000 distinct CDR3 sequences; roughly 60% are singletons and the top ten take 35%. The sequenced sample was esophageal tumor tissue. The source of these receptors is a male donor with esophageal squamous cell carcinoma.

The CDR3 DNA is TGTGCCAGCAGCTTAACAGGAAATCTAGCCAAAAACATTCAGTACTTC. Its protein product is CASSLTGNLAKNIQYF. The chain joins TRBV7-6 to TRBJ2-5; D may be TRBD1 (5 bases). The tail of the sequence fits TRBJ2-4 better, so the J call may be wrong. This CDR3 spans 16 amino acids. Germline V gives CDR1 SGHVS, CDR2 FNYEAQ.

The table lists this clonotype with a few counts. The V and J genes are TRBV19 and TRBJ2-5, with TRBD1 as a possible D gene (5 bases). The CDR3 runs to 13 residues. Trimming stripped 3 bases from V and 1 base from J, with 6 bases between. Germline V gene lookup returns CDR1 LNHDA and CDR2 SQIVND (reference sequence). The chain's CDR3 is CASSIQGQETQYF. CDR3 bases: TGTGCCAGTAGTATTCAGGGCCAAGAGACCCAGTACTTC.

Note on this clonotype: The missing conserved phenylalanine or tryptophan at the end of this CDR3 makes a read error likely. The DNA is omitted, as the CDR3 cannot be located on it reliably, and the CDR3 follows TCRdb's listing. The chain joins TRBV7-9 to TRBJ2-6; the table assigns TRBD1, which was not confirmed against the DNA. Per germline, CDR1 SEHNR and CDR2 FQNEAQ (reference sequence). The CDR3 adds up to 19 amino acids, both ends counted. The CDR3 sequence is CASSPKLGSGAYNEQFFGA.